The entry below gives a single T cell receptor beta chain sequence along with its context. Per the authors' pipeline: Amplification of reference gene primers was used by the study to estimate nucleated cell counts. Only in-frame clones appear in the TCRdb table, and some are missing; sequencing was by immunoSEQ multiplex PCR. Clone size and the V and J calls come from that table; the DNA yielded D and trimming. The sample has around 54,000 clones, around 92% seen once; the top ten hold about 2%. The sample comes from a study of blood T cell repertoires in COVID-19. Overall study context: From the United States, Italy and Spain came samples of acute and convalescent COVID-19. In each case, the material was cDNA or gDNA derived from T cells, B-cell-depleted T cells, or PBMCs.

The sequenced material came from peripheral blood. The clonotype was recovered from a human donor in a cohort sampled during active COVID-19.

The CDR3 DNA reads as TGTGCCAGCGGAGTCTCCGGAAACACCATATATTTT. This gives the protein CASGVSGNTIYF. The chain links TRBV7-9 to TRBJ1-3; no definite D call. Germline values: CDR1 SEHNR, CDR2 FQNEAQ (reference sequence). Trimming pared 8 bases from V and 4 bases from J, leaving 9 bases between. CDR3 length: 12 residues.